This T cell receptor beta chain came from a study of blood T cell repertoires in COVID-19. Background on the study: Material from acute and convalescent COVID-19 was sourced from the United States, Italy and Spain.

V was pared by 4 bases and J by 1 base, with 9 bases between. The CDR3 length is 14 residues. The germline gives CDR1 KGHDR, CDR2 SFDVKD. A Seattle source enrolled patients during active infection and followed them longitudinally. This clone was recorded many times. Some clones are missing from TCRdb's copy, which holds only in-frame ones; the method was immunoSEQ multiplex PCR. The sample carries under 75,000 clones, over 60% recorded once. The rearrangement links TRBV24-1 to TRBJ1-2; D gene ambiguous. The material sequenced was peripheral blood. The TCR was taken from a woman in her seventies with COVID-19, enrolled during active disease. The CDR3 DNA reads TGTGCCACCAGTGAACCCACAAGTAACTATGGCTACACCTTC. This translates into CATSEPTSNYGYTF.